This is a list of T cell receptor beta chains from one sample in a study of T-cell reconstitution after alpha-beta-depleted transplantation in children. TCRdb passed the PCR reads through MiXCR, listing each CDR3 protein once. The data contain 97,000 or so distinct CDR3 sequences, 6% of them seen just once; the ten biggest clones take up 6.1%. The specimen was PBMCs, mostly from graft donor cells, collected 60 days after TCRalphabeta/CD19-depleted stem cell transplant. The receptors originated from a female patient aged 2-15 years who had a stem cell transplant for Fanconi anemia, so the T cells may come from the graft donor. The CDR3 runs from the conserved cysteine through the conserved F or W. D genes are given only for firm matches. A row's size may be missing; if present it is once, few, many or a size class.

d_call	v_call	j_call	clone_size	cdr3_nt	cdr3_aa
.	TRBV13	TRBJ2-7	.	TGTGCCAGCAGCTTAGATTTGCGGGCGGTCGAGCAGTACTTC	CASSLDLRAVEQYF
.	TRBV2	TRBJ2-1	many	TGTGCCAGCAGTGTCAGTTTGTGGCAGGGTTACAATGAGCAGTTCTTC	CASSVSLWQGYNEQFF
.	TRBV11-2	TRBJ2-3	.	TGTGCCAGCAGCTTAGGGCAGAATTCAGCAGATACGCAGTATTTT	CASSLGQNSADTQYF
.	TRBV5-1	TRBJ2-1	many	TGCGCCAGCAGCCATTCAGGACGGAGCTCCTACAATGAGCAGTTCTTC	CASSHSGRSSYNEQFF
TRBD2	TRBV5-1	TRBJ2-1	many	TGCGCCAGCAGCGGAGGACTAGCGGGAGTCCGTGAGCAGTTCTTC	CASSGGLAGVREQFF
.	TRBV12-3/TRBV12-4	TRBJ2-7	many	TGTGCCAGCAGTTCCGTCCTAGCGATCTACGAGCAGTACTTC	CASSSVLAIYEQYF
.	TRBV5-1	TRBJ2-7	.	TGCGCCAGCAGCCTCCGCCGGGGTGGGACGTCCTACGAGCAGTACTTC	CASSLRRGGTSYEQYF
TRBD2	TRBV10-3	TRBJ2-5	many	TGTGCCATCAGTGAGGGGACTAGCGGGGGGCTCCAAGAGACCCAGTACTTC	CAISEGTSGGLQETQYF
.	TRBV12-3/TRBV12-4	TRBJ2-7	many	TGTGCCAGCAGTTTCCCCGGGGCCTACGAGCAGTACTTC	CASSFPGAYEQYF
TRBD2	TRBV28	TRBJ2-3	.	TGTGCCAGCAGTTTATTGGGGACTAGCGGGGACACAGATACGCAGTATTTT	CASSLLGTSGDTDTQYF
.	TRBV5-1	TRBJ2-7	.	TGCGCCAGCAGCTTGATGGAGACAGTCTGGGGCTACGAGCAGTACTTC	CASSLMETVWGYEQYF
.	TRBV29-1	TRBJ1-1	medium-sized	TGCAGCGTTGTAGGTCAGCCGGGGGCTGAAGCTTTCTTT	CSVVGQPGAEAFF
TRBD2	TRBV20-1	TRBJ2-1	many	TGCAGTGCTCCAGCCAGACTAGCGGTCTACAATGAGCAGTTCTTC	CSAPARLAVYNEQFF
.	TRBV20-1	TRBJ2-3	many	TGCAGTGCTCGACAGCTAGCTACGCAGTATTTT	CSARQLATQYF
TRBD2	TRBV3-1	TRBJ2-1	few	TGTGCCAGCAGCCCTCGACTAGCGGCAATCTACAATGAGCAGTTCTTC	CASSPRLAAIYNEQFF
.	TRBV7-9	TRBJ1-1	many	TGTGCCAGCAGAACAGGACGGATGAACACTGAAGCTTTCTTT	CASRTGRMNTEAFF
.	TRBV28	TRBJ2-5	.	TGTGCCAGCAGTTCCACAGTGGGGGATCAAGAGACCCAGTACTTC	CASSSTVGDQETQYF
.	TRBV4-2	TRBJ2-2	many	TGTGCCAGCAGCCAAAATCCCGGGGAGCTGTTTTTT	CASSQNPGELFF
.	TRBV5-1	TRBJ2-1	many	TGCGCCAGCAGCTGGCTTACCTACAATGAGCAGTTCTTC	CASSWLTYNEQFF
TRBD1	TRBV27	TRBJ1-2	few	TGTGCCAGCAGCCTTCTTGGGACAGGCGGCTACACCTTC	CASSLLGTGGYTF
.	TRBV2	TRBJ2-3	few	TGTGCCAGCAGTGTTCTAGGGGGAGATACGCAGTATTTT	CASSVLGGDTQYF
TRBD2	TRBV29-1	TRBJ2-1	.	TGCAGCGTTGCTCCGGGACTAGCGGGAGGGCCAGCCTACAATGAGCAGTTCTTC	CSVAPGLAGGPAYNEQFF
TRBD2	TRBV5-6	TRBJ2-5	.	TGTGCCAGCAGCTGGACTAGCGGGGGACAAGAGACCCAGTACTTC	CASSWTSGGQETQYF
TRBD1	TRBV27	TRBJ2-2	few	TGTGCCAGCAGTTTGTGGGACAGGGGGCCCCTGAACACCGGGGAGCTGTTTTTT	CASSLWDRGPLNTGELFF
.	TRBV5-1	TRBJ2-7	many	TGCGCCAGCAGCTTGGTGGGGACCCGCTACGAGCAGTACTTC	CASSLVGTRYEQYF